These T cell receptor beta chains were read from a single sample in a study of shared clonotypes between healthy human individuals. Assay: immunoSEQ multiplex PCR; the TCRdb copy retains only in-frame clones and omits some. The sample shows nearly 1,000,000 clones, 70% to 85% of them seen only once. The sequencing sample was made of memory CD4+ T cells sorted from blood. The receptor source for this set is a young man in good health. Both conserved end residues are part of each CDR3. The order of the fields is clone size, D gene, V gene, J gene, CDR3 protein, CDR3 DNA. A D gene is named only where the DNA matches it firmly. Size is omitted from some rows. Given values are once, few, many or a class for expanded clones.

.	TRBD2	TRBV13	TRBJ2-3	CASSVSGRGTDTQYF	TGTGCCAGCAGCGTTAGCGGGAGGGGAACAGATACGCAGTATTTT
.	.	TRBV7-2	TRBJ2-7	CASSLGPPSYEQYF	TGTGCCAGCAGCTTAGGCCCCCCCTCCTACGAGCAGTACTTC
few	.	TRBV30	TRBJ2-3	CAWTGDHTDTQYF	TGTGCCTGGACAGGGGACCACACAGATACGCAGTATTTT
many	.	TRBV10-1	TRBJ1-1	CASSAGMNTEAFF	TGCGCCAGCAGCGCGGGGATGAACACTGAAGCTTTCTTT
.	.	TRBV5-1	TRBJ2-7	CASSRAGKYEQYF	TGCGCCAGCAGCCGTGCGGGGAAATACGAGCAGTACTTC
few	TRBD1	TRBV30	TRBJ1-6	CAWGYGQGNSPLHF	TGTGCCTGGGGCTATGGACAGGGGAATTCACCCCTCCACTTT
.	.	TRBV19	TRBJ2-7	CASYPGVGEQYF	TGTGCCTCTTACCCGGGGGTAGGCGAGCAGTACTTC
.	.	TRBV7-3	TRBJ1-1	CASSLGVTTEAFF	TGTGCCAGCAGCTTGGGAGTGACCACTGAAGCTTTCTTT
few	.	TRBV2	TRBJ1-1	CASRDDSPEAFF	TGTGCCAGCAGGGATGACAGTCCTGAAGCTTTCTTT
.	.	TRBV6-5	TRBJ2-7	CASSPRGAYEQYF	TGTGCCAGCAGTCCCCGGGGCGCCTACGAGCAGTACTTC
.	.	TRBV9	TRBJ2-7	CASSVQGQSYEQYF	TGTGCCAGCAGCGTGCAGGGGCAATCCTACGAGCAGTACTTC
.	.	TRBV7-3	TRBJ2-7	CASSPGAGTTYEQYF	TGTGCCAGCAGCCCCGGGGCAGGAACGACCTACGAGCAGTACTTC
.	.	TRBV7-6	TRBJ2-3	CASSLGIVTEGDTQYF	TGTGCCAGCAGCTTAGGTATTGTCACAGAAGGAGATACGCAGTATTTT
.	TRBD1	TRBV9	TRBJ2-5	CASSLGQGQETQYF	TGTGCCAGCAGCCTAGGACAGGGGCAAGAGACCCAGTACTTC
.	TRBD1	TRBV30	TRBJ2-7	CAWSVHRDRGYEQYF	TGTGCCTGGAGTGTACATAGGGACAGGGGATACGAGCAGTACTTC
many	.	TRBV25-1	TRBJ1-2	CASSEYGLVGYTF	TGTGCCAGCAGTGAATACGGGCTCGTCGGCTACACCTTC
.	.	TRBV20-1	TRBJ2-7	CSARDTREQYF	TGCAGTGCTAGAGATACACGAGAGCAGTACTTC
.	.	TRBV29-1	TRBJ2-4	CSVEGIWSKNIQYF	TGCAGCGTTGAGGGGATTTGGTCCAAAAACATTCAGTACTTC
.	.	TRBV20-1	TRBJ2-2	CSAIDTGELFF	TGCAGTGCTATAGACACCGGGGAGCTGTTTTTT
.	TRBD2	TRBV7-8	TRBJ2-7	CASSFRTSGTSSYEQYF	TGTGCCAGCAGCTTCAGGACTAGCGGGACCAGCTCCTACGAGCAGTACTTC
.	.	TRBV28	TRBJ2-1	CATKGDIYNEQFF	TGTGCCACCAAGGGGGACATTTACAATGAGCAGTTCTTC
.	TRBD2	TRBV9	TRBJ2-1	CASSNSGGSYNEQFF	TGTGCCAGCAGCAACAGCGGGGGTTCCTACAATGAGCAGTTCTTC
.	TRBD1	TRBV7-8	TRBJ1-6	CASSPEGAREGNSPLHF	TGTGCCAGCAGCCCCGAGGGGGCCCGGGAAGGGAATTCACCCCTCCACTTT
.	.	TRBV5-4	TRBJ1-3	CASSLARATGNTIYF	TGTGCCAGCAGCTTGGCAAGGGCAACTGGAAACACCATATATTTT
.	TRBD1	TRBV5-1	TRBJ2-3	CASTGGSADTQYF	TGCGCCAGTACAGGGGGCTCAGCAGATACGCAGTATTTT
.	TRBD1	TRBV30	TRBJ2-7	CAWSPRTGGPYEQYF	TGTGCCTGGAGCCCCAGGACAGGGGGACCCTACGAGCAGTACTTC
.	.	TRBV27	TRBJ1-6	CASSLESANNSPLHF	TGTGCCAGCAGTTTAGAAAGTGCAAATAATTCACCCCTCCACTTT
few	.	TRBV11-3	TRBJ1-5	CASSPKHF	TGTGCCAGCAGCCCAAAGCATTTT
.	.	TRBV14	TRBJ1-1	CASSQGRGRNMNTEAFF	TGTGCCAGCAGCCAAGGGAGGGGGAGGAATATGAACACTGAAGCTTTCTTT
.	.	TRBV14	TRBJ2-5	CASSQDWGPTETQYF	TGTGCCAGCAGCCAAGATTGGGGGCCCACAGAGACCCAGTACTTC